This record covers a single TCR beta chain. Its matching antigen is unknown. Data came from immunoSEQ multiplex PCR; TCRdb stores just in-frame clones and leaves some out. The profile shows approximately 85,000 clones, about 93% of them singletons. The sample originates from a study of graft-versus-host responses after intestinal transplantation. CDR3 length equals 12 residues. Germline lookup yields CDR1 MNHEY and CDR2 SMNVEV (reference sequence). V dropped 10 bases and J dropped 5 bases, with 12 bases sitting between them. The source is a human donor who was the organ donor for an intestinal transplant. The chain links TRBV27 to TRBJ2-1; D might be TRBD1 (5 bases). The specimen was unstimulated CD8+ T cells sorted from spleen or lymph node cells, collected before transplant. The CDR3 DNA is TGTGCCACAGGGAACCTTAACAATGAGCAGTTCTTC. This sequence encodes CATGNLNNEQFF.